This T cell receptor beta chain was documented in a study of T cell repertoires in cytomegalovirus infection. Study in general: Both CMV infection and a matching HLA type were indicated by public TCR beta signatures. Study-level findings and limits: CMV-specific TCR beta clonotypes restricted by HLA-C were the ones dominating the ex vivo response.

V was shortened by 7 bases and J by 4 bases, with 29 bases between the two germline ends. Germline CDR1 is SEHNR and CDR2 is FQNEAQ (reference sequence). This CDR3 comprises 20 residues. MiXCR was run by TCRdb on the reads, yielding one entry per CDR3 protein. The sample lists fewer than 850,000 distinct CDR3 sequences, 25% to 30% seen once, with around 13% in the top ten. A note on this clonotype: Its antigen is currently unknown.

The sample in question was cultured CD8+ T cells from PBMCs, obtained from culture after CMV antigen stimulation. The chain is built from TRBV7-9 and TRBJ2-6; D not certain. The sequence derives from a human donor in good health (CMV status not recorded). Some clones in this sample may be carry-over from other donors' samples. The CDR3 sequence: CASTYLRTEFSLGGANVLTF. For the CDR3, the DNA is TGTGCCAGCACCTACCTTCGTACAGAATTTTCGTTGGGAGGGGCCAACGTCCTGACTTTC.